Listed below are T cell receptor beta chains from one sample, sequenced in a study of blood T cells in healthy people across ages. TCRdb re-analysed the 5' RACE reads in MiXCR, keeping a single row per CDR3 protein. The table has 550,000 to 600,000 distinct CDR3 sequences, roughly 28% seen once; the top ten hold about a fifth. The sample taken for sequencing was blood. The origin of the receptors is a woman aged 65 to 85 in good health. The CDR3 runs from the conserved cysteine through the conserved F or W. A D gene is named only where the DNA matches it firmly. Some rows mark clone size as missing; the rest say once, few, many or name a class of expanded clone.

>few|-|TRBV6-1|TRBJ2-4|11
TGTGCCAGCAGGGTCCAAAACATTCAGTACTTC
CASRVQNIQYF
>few|-|TRBV12-3/TRBV12-4|TRBJ1-1|13
TGTGCCAGCAGTTTAGCCCGTCAAACTGAAGCTTTCTTT
CASSLARQTEAFF
>-|-|TRBV7-9|TRBJ2-3|15
TGTGCCAGCAGCTTAGTCATGACTAGCACAGATACGCAGTATTTT
CASSLVMTSTDTQYF
>few|-|TRBV3-1|TRBJ1-1|14
TGTGCCAGCAGCCAAGATTTTGGGGGCACTGAAGCTTTCTTT
CASSQDFGGTEAFF
>-|-|TRBV24-1|TRBJ2-1|14
TGTGCCACCAGTGATTTCCCAAAAAACAATGAGCAGTTCTTC
CATSDFPKNNEQFF
>-|TRBD1|TRBV12-3/TRBV12-4|TRBJ1-2|15
TGTGCCAGCAGTTTAGGAGCAGTAGGGGGCTCTGGCTACACCTTC
CASSLGAVGGSGYTF
>-|TRBD2|TRBV10-3|TRBJ2-3|16
TGTGCCATCAGGGACGGGACTAGCGGGAGTGCAGATACGCAGTATTTT
CAIRDGTSGSADTQYF
>-|-|TRBV11-1|TRBJ2-1|15
TGTGCCAGCAGCTTGTCTAGTGGAGGCCCTCGGGAGCAGTTCTTC
CASSLSSGGPREQFF
>few|-|TRBV15|TRBJ2-7|15
TGTGCCACCAGCACGATGGGGGGTATTAACTACGAGCAGTACTTC
CATSTMGGINYEQYF
>-|-|TRBV12-3/TRBV12-4|TRBJ2-7|15
TGTGCCAGCAGTTTTACCGGAGACGGACGCTACGAGCAGTACTTC
CASSFTGDGRYEQYF
>-|-|TRBV27|TRBJ2-1|16
TGTGCCAGCAGTTTTTTTGGGGGGGCCTCCTACAATGAGCAGTTCTTC
CASSFFGGASYNEQFF
>-|-|TRBV27|TRBJ1-6|14
TGTGCCTGCAGTTTAAACAGAAAAAATTCACCCCTCCACTTT
CACSLNRKNSPLHF
>few|-|TRBV7-2|TRBJ2-1|14
TGTGCCAGCAGCTTAGGCTTTTCTAGTCTTGAGCAGTTCTTC
CASSLGFSSLEQFF
>few|TRBD2|TRBV24-1|TRBJ2-1|14
TGTGCCACCACTGGACTAGCGGGCTCCAATGAGCAGTTCTTC
CATTGLAGSNEQFF
>few|-|TRBV2|TRBJ1-2|12
TGTGCCAGCAGTTCAGGGGCGGCGGGCTACACCTTC
CASSSGAAGYTF
>few|-|TRBV11-3|TRBJ2-7|17
TGTGCCAGCAGCCCCCGGCCCGAGGCCCCAAATAAGCACGAGCAGTACTTC
CASSPRPEAPNKHEQYF
>-|-|TRBV6-2/TRBV6-3|TRBJ2-7|13
TGTGCCAGCAGTTGGCAGGACTCCTACGAGCAGTACTTC
CASSWQDSYEQYF
>-|TRBD2|TRBV5-1|TRBJ2-1|17
TGCGCCAGCAGCTTGGAAGCGGGGGGGCCCTCCTACAATGAGCAGTTCTTC
CASSLEAGGPSYNEQFF
>few|TRBD1|TRBV4-3|TRBJ2-7|15
TGCGCCAGCAGCCACCGACAGGGGGGGAATTACGAGCAGTACTTC
CASSHRQGGNYEQYF
>few|TRBD1|TRBV19|TRBJ1-2|19
TGTGCCAGTAGTGTTCAATTCCGGGACAGGAGCCCCTTCTACTATGGCTACACCTTC
CASSVQFRDRSPFYYGYTF
>few|-|TRBV25-1|TRBJ1-2|14
TGTGCCAGCAGTGCTGGGGGGGTGAACTATGGCTACACCTTC
CASSAGGVNYGYTF
>-|-|TRBV4-3|TRBJ2-7|13
TGCGCCAGCAGCCAAGGACCCGCGTACGAGCAGTACTTC
CASSQGPAYEQYF
>few|-|TRBV7-8|TRBJ2-1|13
TGTGCCAGCAGCTTAGGGGGAAAGACTGAGCAGTTCTTC
CASSLGGKTEQFF
>few|-|TRBV30|TRBJ2-5|15
TGTGCCTGGAGTGTACGGGGACTGCCAAAAGAGACCCAGTACTTC
CAWSVRGLPKETQYF
>-|-|TRBV12-3/TRBV12-4|TRBJ2-3|13
TGTGCCAGCAGTTTAAGGGCTCCATGGCCGCAGTATTTT
CASSLRAPWPQYF
>few|TRBD1|TRBV7-2|TRBJ2-5|17
TGTGCCAGCAGCGACGGACAGGAGGTTTATATAACAGAGACCCAGTACTTC
CASSDGQEVYITETQYF
>few|-|TRBV2|TRBJ2-4|14
TGTGCCAGCAGTAAGGGTATCCTAGGAAACATTCAGTACTTC
CASSKGILGNIQYF
>once|-|TRBV6-1|TRBJ1-1|13
TGTGCCAGCAGTGAAGTGGTGAACACTGAAGCTTTCTTT
CASSEVVNTEAFF
>-|-|TRBV10-3|TRBJ2-5|12
TGTGCCATCAGTGAAGGGATCGAGACCCAGTACTTC
CAISEGIETQYF
>-|TRBD1|TRBV7-2|TRBJ1-3|14
TGTGCCAGCAGCTTAGCACAGGGGAGAAACACCATATATTTT
CASSLAQGRNTIYF
>once|-|TRBV29-1|TRBJ1-4|12
TGCAGCGTTGAAACACAGTATGAAAAACTGTTTTTT
CSVETQYEKLFF
>-|-|TRBV6-5|TRBJ2-6|19
TGTGCCAGCAGTTACTCGGGAGCCCCGCGCGGCTCTGGGGCCAACGTCCTGACTTTC
CASSYSGAPRGSGANVLTF
>-|-|TRBV5-1|TRBJ2-3|15
TGCGCCAGCAGCTTGGATTTGAGAGGGACAGATACGCAGTATTTT
CASSLDLRGTDTQYF
>-|TRBD1|TRBV19|TRBJ2-4|14
TGTGCCAGTAGTCTAGGACAGGGATTGGACATTCAGTACTTC
CASSLGQGLDIQYF
>few|TRBD1|TRBV10-3|TRBJ2-3|14
TGTGCCATCAGTACCACAGGGGTGACAGATACGCAGTATTTT
CAISTTGVTDTQYF
>many|-|TRBV6-1|TRBJ2-5|13
TGTGCCAGCGGACTACAGCTCCAAGAGACCCAGTACTTC
CASGLQLQETQYF
>-|-|TRBV18|TRBJ2-7|13
TGTGCCAGCTTCCCAGGCCCCGTTTACGAGCAGTACTTC
CASFPGPVYEQYF
>once|-|TRBV7-6|TRBJ2-7|16
TGTGCCAGCAGCTTAAATGATCCGGCTCTGGGGGCCGAGCAGTACTTC
CASSLNDPALGAEQYF
>few|-|TRBV7-6|TRBJ2-5|15
TGTGCCAGCAGCTTAGATGTGGGGCACCAAGAGACCCAGTACTTC
CASSLDVGHQETQYF
>-|-|TRBV20-1|TRBJ2-5|14
TGCAGTGCTAGAGATCAGTCCCAGGTCTCCGCGCAGTACTTC
CSARDQSQVSAQYF
>-|-|TRBV5-1|TRBJ2-2|14
TGCGCCAGCAGCTTGGACCCTCAGGGCGGGGAGCTGTTTTTT
CASSLDPQGGELFF
>-|-|TRBV5-1|TRBJ2-1|12
TGCGCCAGCAGCTTACTATTCAATGAGCAGTTCTTC
CASSLLFNEQFF
>-|-|TRBV29-1|TRBJ2-3|12
TGCAGCGTTTCCTTGGGGATAGATACGCAGTATTTT
CSVSLGIDTQYF
>-|TRBD1|TRBV7-6|TRBJ2-2|15
TGTGCCAGCACTCAATCTACAGGGGACACCGGGGAGCTGTTTTTT
CASTQSTGDTGELFF